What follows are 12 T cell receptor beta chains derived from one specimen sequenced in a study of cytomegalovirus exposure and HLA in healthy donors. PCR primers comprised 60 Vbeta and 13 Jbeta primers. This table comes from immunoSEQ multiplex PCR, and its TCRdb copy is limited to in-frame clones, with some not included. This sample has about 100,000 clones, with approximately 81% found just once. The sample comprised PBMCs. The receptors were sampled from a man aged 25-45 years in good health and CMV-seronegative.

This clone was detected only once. In DNA, the CDR3 is TGTGCCAGCAGCTCCGGGACAGGGGGGCAGGGACAGCCCCAGCATTTT. The encoded protein is CASSSGTGGQGQPQHF. V is TRBV7-8 and J is TRBJ1-5, with 11 bases matching TRBD1. The V and J ends lost 4 bases and 7 bases, in that order; junction bases with no gene match: 9. CDR1 and CDR2 from the germline V gene are SGHVS and FQNEAQ. This CDR3 comprises 16 residues.

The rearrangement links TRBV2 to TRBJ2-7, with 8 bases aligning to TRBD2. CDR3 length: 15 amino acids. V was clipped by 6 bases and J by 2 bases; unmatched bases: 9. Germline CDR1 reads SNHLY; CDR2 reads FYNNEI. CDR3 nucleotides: TGTGCCAGCAGGAGGGAGACTAGCGTCACCTACGAGCAGTACTTC. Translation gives CASRRETSVTYEQYF.

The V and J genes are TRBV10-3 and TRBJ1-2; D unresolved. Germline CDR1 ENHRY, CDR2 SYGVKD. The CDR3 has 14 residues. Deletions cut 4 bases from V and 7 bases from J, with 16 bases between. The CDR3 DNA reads TGTGCCATCAGTGGGCAGGAGGGTCTTTTTGGCTACACCTTC. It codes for CAISGQEGLFGYTF.

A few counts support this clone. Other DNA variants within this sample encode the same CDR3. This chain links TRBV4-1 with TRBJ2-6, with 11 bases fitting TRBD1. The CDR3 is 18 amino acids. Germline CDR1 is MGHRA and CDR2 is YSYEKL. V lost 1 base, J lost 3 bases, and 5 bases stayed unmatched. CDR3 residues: CASSQAGQGAGGANVLTF. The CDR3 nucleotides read TGCGCCAGCAGCCAAGCTGGACAGGGGGCTGGTGGGGCCAACGTCCTGACTTTC.

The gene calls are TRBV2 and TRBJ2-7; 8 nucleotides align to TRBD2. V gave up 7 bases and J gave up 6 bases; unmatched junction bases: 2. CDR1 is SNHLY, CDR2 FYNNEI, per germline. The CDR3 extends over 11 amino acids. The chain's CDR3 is CASTREGEQYF. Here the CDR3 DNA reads TGTGCCAGCACCCGGGAGGGCGAGCAGTACTTC.

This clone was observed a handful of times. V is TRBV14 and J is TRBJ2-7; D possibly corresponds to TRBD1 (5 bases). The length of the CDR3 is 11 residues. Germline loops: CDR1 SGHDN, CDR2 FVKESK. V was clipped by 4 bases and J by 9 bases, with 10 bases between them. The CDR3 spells CASSPDSGQYF. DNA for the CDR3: TGTGCCAGCAGCCCTGACAGTGGGCAGTACTTC.

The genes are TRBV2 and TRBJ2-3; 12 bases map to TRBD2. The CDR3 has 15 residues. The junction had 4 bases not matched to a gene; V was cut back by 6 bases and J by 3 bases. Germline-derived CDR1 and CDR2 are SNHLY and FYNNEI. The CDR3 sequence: CASRAGTSGTDTQYF. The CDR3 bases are TGTGCCAGCAGAGCCGGGACTAGCGGGACAGATACGCAGTATTTT.

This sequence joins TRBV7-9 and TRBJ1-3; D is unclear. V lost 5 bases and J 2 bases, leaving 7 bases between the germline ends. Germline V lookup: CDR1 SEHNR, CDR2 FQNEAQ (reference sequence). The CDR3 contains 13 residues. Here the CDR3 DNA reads TGTGCCAGCAGCCCAACAACTGGAAACACCATATATTTT. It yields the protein CASSPTTGNTIYF.

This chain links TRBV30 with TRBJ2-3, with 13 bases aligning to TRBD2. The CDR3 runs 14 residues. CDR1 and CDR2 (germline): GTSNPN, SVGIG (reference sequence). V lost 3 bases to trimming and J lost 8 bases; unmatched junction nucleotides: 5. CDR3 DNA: TGTGCCTGGAGAAGACTAGCGGGGGGCGGTACGCAGTATTTT. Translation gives CAWRRLAGGGTQYF.

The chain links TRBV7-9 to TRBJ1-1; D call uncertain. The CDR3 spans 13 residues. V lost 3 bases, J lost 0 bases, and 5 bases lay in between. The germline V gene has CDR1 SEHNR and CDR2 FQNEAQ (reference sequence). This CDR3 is CASSFLVNTEAFF. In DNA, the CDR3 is TGTGCCAGCAGCTTCCTAGTGAACACTGAAGCTTTCTTT.

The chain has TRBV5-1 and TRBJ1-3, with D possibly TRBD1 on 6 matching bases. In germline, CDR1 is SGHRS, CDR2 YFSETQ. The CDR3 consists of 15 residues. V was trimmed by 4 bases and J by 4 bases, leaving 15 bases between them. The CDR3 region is CASSTITGTGNTIYF. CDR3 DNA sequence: TGCGCCAGCAGCACGATCACAGGGACGGGAAACACCATATATTTT.

CDR3 sequence reads: CASSSIAGLSYNEQFF. The CDR3 nucleotides read TGTGCCAGCAGCTCCATAGCGGGGCTGTCCTACAATGAGCAGTTCTTC. V is TRBV7-9 and J is TRBJ2-1; 8 nucleotides line up with TRBD2. The germline V gene encodes CDR1 SEHNR and CDR2 FQNEAQ (reference sequence). The junction had 6 bases not matched to a gene; V was cut back by 4 bases and J by 1 base. The CDR3 is 16 amino acids. The full variable domain, rest sourced from reference TRBV7-9 and TRBJ2-1, is DTGVSQNPRHKITKRGQNVTFRCDPISEHNRLYWYRQTLGQGPEFLTYFQNEAQLEKSRLLSDRFSAERPKGSFSTLEIQRTEQGDSAMYLCASSSIAGLSYNEQFFGPGTRLTVL.